The 13 T cell receptor beta chains reported below all come from one sample, sequenced in a study of blood T cell repertoires in COVID-19. Only in-frame clones appear in the TCRdb table, and some are missing; sequencing was by immunoSEQ multiplex PCR. The top ten clones hold 15% to 20% of a sample with some 200,000 clones, roughly 80% of them seen once. The source material was peripheral blood. These receptors all stem from a woman aged 80 or older with active or convalescent COVID-19.

The sample holds a few counts of this clone. The chain employs TRBV5-4 and TRBJ1-6, with D possibly being TRBD1 (5 bases). The CDR3 runs 16 residues. The germline V gene encodes CDR1 SGHNT and CDR2 YYREEE (reference sequence). The V end lost 4 bases, the J end lost 5 bases, and 16 bases lay between the germline ends. This CDR3 is CASSGKQEGDNSPLHF. CDR3 bases: TGTGCCAGCAGCGGAAAACAGGAGGGAGATAATTCACCCCTCCACTTT. Looking up the rest from reference TRBV5-4 and TRBJ1-6 gives the full variable domain: ETGVTQSPTHLIKTRGQQVTLRCSSQSGHNTVSWYQQALGQGPQFIFQYYREEENGRGNFPPRFSGLQFPNYSSELNVNALELDDSALYLCASSGKQEGDNSPLHFGNGTRLTVT.

The rearrangement links TRBV9 to TRBJ2-5, with 9 bases that match TRBD2. CDR1 is SGDLS, CDR2 YYNGEE, per germline. V shed 0 bases, J shed 3 bases, and the junction held 18 bases outside the gene matches. CDR3 length: 20 amino acids. CDR3 sequence reads: CASSVATPFAGGAEKETQYF. The CDR3 DNA reads TGTGCCAGCAGCGTAGCTACCCCTTTTGCGGGAGGGGCGGAGAAAGAGACCCAGTACTTC. Full variable domain (outside the CDR3, taken from reference TRBV9 and TRBJ2-5): DSGVTQTPKHLITATGQRVTLRCSPRSGDLSVYWYQQSLDQGLQFLIQYYNGEERAKGNILERFSAQQFPDLHSELNLSSLELGDSALYFCASSVATPFAGGAEKETQYFGPGTRLLVL.

The gene calls are TRBV19 and TRBJ2-3, with 10 bases matching TRBD2. This CDR3 has 15 amino acids. Germline CDR1 reads LNHDA; CDR2 reads SQIVND (reference sequence). V shed 4 bases and J 1 base; nucleotides not matched to a gene: 2. DNA for the CDR3: TGTGCCAGTAGTACAGGGACTAGCGGCACAGATACGCAGTATTTT. Translating it yields CASSTGTSGTDTQYF.

V and J are TRBV7-9 and TRBJ2-7, with 9 bases that match TRBD2. The CDR3 spans 15 residues. After removal of 3 bases from V and 7 bases from J, the junction contained 10 bases not matched to a gene. Germline assignment: CDR1 SEHNR and CDR2 FQNEAQ (reference sequence). The CDR3 sequence: CASSLVVAGVREQYF. For the CDR3, the DNA is TGTGCCAGCAGCTTGGTGGTAGCGGGAGTTCGGGAGCAGTACTTC.

The chain uses TRBV14 and TRBJ2-2; 10 nucleotides line up with TRBD2. Germline assignment: CDR1 SGHDN and CDR2 FVKESK. J lost 6 bases, V lost 4 bases, and 5 bases had no gene match. This CDR3 has 15 amino acids. The CDR3 coding sequence is TGTGCCAGCAGCCCCAGCGGGAGGGGGTCCGGGGAGCTGTTTTTT. Protein product: CASSPSGRGSGELFF.

The chain carries TRBV5-1 and TRBJ2-7; possibly TRBD1 for D (6 bases). The germline gives CDR1 SGHRS, CDR2 YFSETQ. The length of the CDR3 is 14 residues. Between the trimmed V and J ends, which lost 5 bases and 3 bases, there was a span of 15 bases. CDR3 residues: CASRGAGTNYEQYF. The CDR3 region has the DNA TGCGCCAGCAGGGGGGCAGGGACGAACTACGAGCAGTACTTC.

The J gene is TRBJ1-4, the V gene TRBV5-5; D might be TRBD1 (6 bases). V lost 4 bases and J 3 bases, leaving 10 bases between the germline ends. Per germline, CDR1 SGHKS and CDR2 YYEKEE (reference sequence). This CDR3 has 14 residues. The CDR3, as DNA: TGTGCCAGCAGCGGCAGGGGTCCTAATGAAAAACTGTTTTTT. Its translation is CASSGRGPNEKLFF.

This clone showed up just once. The chain links TRBV9 to TRBJ2-1; TRBD1 matches at 9 bases. After removal of 1 base from V and 6 bases from J, the junction contained 5 bases not matched to a gene. Germline V gene data show CDR1 as SGDLS and CDR2 as YYNGEE. The CDR3 extends over 15 amino acids. CDR3 sequence (DNA): TGTGCCAGCAGCGTATTACAGGGGGCGCGCAATGAGCAGTTCTTC. The encoded protein is CASSVLQGARNEQFF.

This clone has just one count. The CDR3 DNA sequence: TGTGCCAGCAGCCGGGGGGGACAGGGATACAATGAGCAGTTCTTC. Its protein is CASSRGGQGYNEQFF. V gene TRBV13 combines with J gene TRBJ2-1; D possibly corresponds to TRBD1 (9 bases). V lost 5 bases to trimming and J lost 4 bases, with 15 bases between them. CDR1 and CDR2 from the germline V gene are PRHDT and FYEKMQ (reference sequence). The CDR3 has 15 residues.

There are a few counts of this clone. This chain connects TRBV12-3 or TRBV12-4 to TRBJ1-6; D call uncertain. The V end lost 5 bases, the J end lost 6 bases, and 5 bases lay between the germline ends. CDR3 length: 12 amino acids. The CDR3 region has the DNA TGTGCCAGCAGTCCCTCTAATTCACCCCTCCACTTT. This codes for CASSPSNSPLHF.

The table lists this clone with many counts. The chain combines TRBV6-6 with TRBJ1-6, with D maybe TRBD1 (6 bases). This CDR3 region has 15 residues. CDR1 and CDR2 from the germline V gene are MNHNY and SVGAGI (reference sequence). The V gene lost 4 bases and the J gene lost 7 bases, with 14 bases spanning the gap. CDR3 nucleotide sequence: TGTGCCAGCAGTTCGTCAGGGGTTGCGAATTCACCCCTCCACTTT. The encoded protein is CASSSSGVANSPLHF.

This chain connects TRBV15 to TRBJ2-7, with D uncertain. Germline CDR1 LNHNV, CDR2 YYDKDF (reference sequence). Trimming left V 6 bases short and J 0 bases short, with 12 bases between. CDR3 length equals 14 residues. The DNA of the CDR3 is TGTGCCACCAGTAGACCGGGTTTCTCCTACGAGCAGTACTTC. The encoded protein is CATSRPGFSYEQYF.

This chain joins TRBV7-7 and TRBJ2-7, with 7 positions matching TRBD2. The CDR3 is 15 amino acids. The germline gives CDR1 SSHAT, CDR2 FNYEAQ (reference sequence). The trim removed 1 base at V and 4 bases at J, leaving 7 bases unmatched. CDR3 sequence: CASSLGAGEGYEQYF. The CDR3 nucleotides are TGTGCCAGCAGCTTAGGGGCGGGAGAGGGGTACGAGCAGTACTTC. The full variable domain, rest sourced from reference TRBV7-7 and TRBJ2-7, is GAGVSQSPRYKVTKRGQDVTLRCDPISSHATLYWYQQALGQGPEFLTYFNYEAQPDKSGLPSDRFSAERPEGSISTLTIQRTEQRDSAMYRCASSLGAGEGYEQYFGPGTRLTVT.